This T cell receptor beta chain emerged from a study of cytomegalovirus exposure and HLA in healthy donors. The primer mix had 60 Vbeta and 13 Jbeta primers. Repertoires were generated with immunoSEQ multiplex PCR, while TCRdb's copy carries only in-frame clones and drops some. The sample lists a few hundred thousand clones; roughly 70% were seen once. Sequencing was carried out using PBMCs. This sequence originates from a woman in her 30s in good health and CMV-seronegative.

The CDR3 reads CASSLTGENNEQFF. The CDR3 nucleotides are TGTGCCAGCAGTTTAACAGGGGAAAACAATGAGCAGTTCTTC. The V gene is TRBV6-1, the J gene TRBJ2-1, with 7 bases fitting TRBD1. CDR3 length equals 14 residues. With V trimmed by 5 bases and J by 5 bases, 6 bases remained unmatched. CDR1 is MNHNS, CDR2 SASEGT, per germline.